The T cell receptor beta chain under discussion was sequenced for a study of brain T cells in children with intractable seizures. Notes on the study in general: Patients' HCMV serostatus was unknown; virus specificity rests on CDR3 similarity alone. Absence of clones before surgery may stem from lower sequencing depth.

This table comes from immunoSEQ multiplex PCR, and its TCRdb copy is limited to in-frame clones, with some not included. The data hold approximately 41,000 clones, with over 75% observed a single time. The CDR3 runs 16 residues. V lost 6 bases, J lost 3 bases, and 6 bases stayed unmatched. From germline, CDR1 is WSHSY and CDR2 SAAADI. A word on this clone: Its antigen is not known.

Surgery cases with the highest brain T cell transcript signatures were chosen for sequencing. Pre-surgery treatment included at least one anti-epileptic drug. Here the sequenced sample was peripheral blood, taken at surgery. This sequence joins TRBV10-2 and TRBJ2-3; TRBD2 agrees at 13 bases. This TCR was recovered from a girl aged 2 to 9 with tuberous sclerosis and intractable seizures. This CDR3 reads CASSDRTSGGTDTQYF. As DNA, the CDR3 is TGCGCCAGCAGCGATCGGACTAGCGGGGGTACAGATACGCAGTATTTT.